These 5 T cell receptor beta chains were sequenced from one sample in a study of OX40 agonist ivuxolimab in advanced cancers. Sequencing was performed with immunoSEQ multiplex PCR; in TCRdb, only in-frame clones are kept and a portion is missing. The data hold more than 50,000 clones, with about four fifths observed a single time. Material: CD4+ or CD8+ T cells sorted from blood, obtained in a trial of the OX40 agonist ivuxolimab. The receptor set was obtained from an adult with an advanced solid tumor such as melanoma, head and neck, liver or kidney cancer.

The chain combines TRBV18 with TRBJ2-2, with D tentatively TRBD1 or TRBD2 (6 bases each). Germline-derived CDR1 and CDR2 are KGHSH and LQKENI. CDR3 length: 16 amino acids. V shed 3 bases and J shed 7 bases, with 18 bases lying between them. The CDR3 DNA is TGTGCCAGCTCACCCGGCCAACAGGGAGGTTACGGGGAGCTGTTTTTT. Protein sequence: CASSPGQQGGYGELFF.

This CDR3 is CASTGGGTSGAPGWYF. CDR3 nucleotide sequence: TGTGCCAGCACGGGAGGGGGGACTAGCGGGGCCCCCGGTTGGTACTTC. V usage is TRBV28 and J usage is TRBJ2-5; the match to TRBD2 covers 13 bases. CDR1 and CDR2 (germline): MDHEN, SYDVKM. The CDR3 has 16 residues. The V segment lost 7 bases and the J segment 13 bases; nucleotides outside the gene matches: 18.

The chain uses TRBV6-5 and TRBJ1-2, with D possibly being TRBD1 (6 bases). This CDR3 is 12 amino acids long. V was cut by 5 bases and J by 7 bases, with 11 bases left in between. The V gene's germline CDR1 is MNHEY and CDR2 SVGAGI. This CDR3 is CASSNRVGGYTF. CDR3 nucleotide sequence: TGTGCCAGCAGTAACAGGGTTGGTGGCTACACCTTC.

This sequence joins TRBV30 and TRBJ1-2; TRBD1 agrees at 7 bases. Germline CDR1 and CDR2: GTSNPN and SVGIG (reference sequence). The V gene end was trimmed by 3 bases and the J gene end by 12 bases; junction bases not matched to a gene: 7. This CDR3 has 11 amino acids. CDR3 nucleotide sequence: TGTGCCTGGAGCCCAGGGGGGATCAACACCTTC. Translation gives CAWSPGGINTF.

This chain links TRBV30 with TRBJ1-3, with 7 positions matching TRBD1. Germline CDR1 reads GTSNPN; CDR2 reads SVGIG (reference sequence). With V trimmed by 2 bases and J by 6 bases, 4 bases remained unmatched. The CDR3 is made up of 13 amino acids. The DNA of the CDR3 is TGTGCCTGGAGTACGGGACAGCAAAACACCATATATTTT. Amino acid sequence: CAWSTGQQNTIYF.